This T cell receptor beta chain emerged from a study of vaccination and CD4 T cells after COVID-19. At the level of the study: Six males and four females constituted the convalescent cohort, two of whom were Hispanic. Collection of post-vaccine samples followed dose two by a median about 72 days, spanning a range of 14 to 241. Convalescent patients gave post-COVID blood a median around 91 days post-diagnosis, range 35 to 161.

The CDR3 is 14 residues long. The germline gives CDR1 MNHEY, CDR2 SVGAGI. V was trimmed by 0 bases and J by 6 bases, leaving 11 bases between them. An Oncomine TCR Beta short-read assay was used to sequence the DNA from cultured CD4+ T cells. In this case, cultured CD4+ T cells provided the extracted genomic DNA. TCRdb redid the calling of the PCR reads with MiXCR, one entry per CDR3 protein. The sample contains 9,500 to 15,000 distinct CDR3 sequences, roughly a third of which appear only once. This clonotype occurred a few times. Its antigen is still unknown. As to treatment: approximately 9-day PBMC culture with coronavirus spike peptide pools or control peptides (ViraFEST assay).

The V gene is TRBV6-5, the J gene TRBJ1-2, with D maybe TRBD1 (6 bases). The sample in question was CD4+ T cells from blood, cultured in vitro, obtained before SARS-CoV-2 vaccination. The receptor was derived from a human donor who received a COVID-19 vaccine. CDR3 region: CASSYSGGGDGYTF. The DNA of the CDR3 is TGTGCCAGCAGTTACTCGGGGGGGGGCGATGGCTACACCTTC.